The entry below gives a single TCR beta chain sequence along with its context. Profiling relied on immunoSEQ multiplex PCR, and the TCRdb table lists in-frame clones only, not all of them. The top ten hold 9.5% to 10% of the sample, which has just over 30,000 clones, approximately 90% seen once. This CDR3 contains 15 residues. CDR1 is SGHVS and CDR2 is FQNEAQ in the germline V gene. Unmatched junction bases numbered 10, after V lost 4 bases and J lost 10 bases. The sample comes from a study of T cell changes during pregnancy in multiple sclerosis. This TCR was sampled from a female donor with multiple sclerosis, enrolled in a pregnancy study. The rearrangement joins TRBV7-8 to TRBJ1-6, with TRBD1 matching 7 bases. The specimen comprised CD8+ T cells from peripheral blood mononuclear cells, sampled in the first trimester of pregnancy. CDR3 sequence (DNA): TGTGCCAGCAGCTCAGGGACAGACGGGTACTCACCCCTCCACTTT. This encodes CASSSGTDGYSPLHF.